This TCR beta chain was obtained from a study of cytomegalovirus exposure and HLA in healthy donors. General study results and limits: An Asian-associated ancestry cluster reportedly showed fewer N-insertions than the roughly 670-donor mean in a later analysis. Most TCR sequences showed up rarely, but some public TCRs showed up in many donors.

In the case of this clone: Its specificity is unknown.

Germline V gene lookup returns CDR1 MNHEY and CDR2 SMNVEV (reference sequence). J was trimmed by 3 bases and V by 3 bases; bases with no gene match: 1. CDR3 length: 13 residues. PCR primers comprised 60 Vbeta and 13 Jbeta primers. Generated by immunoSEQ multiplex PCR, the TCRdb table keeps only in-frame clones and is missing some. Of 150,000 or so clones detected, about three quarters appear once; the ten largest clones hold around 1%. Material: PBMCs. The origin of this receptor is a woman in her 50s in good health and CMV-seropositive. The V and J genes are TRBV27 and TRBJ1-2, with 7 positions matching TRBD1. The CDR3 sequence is CASSFGTDYGYTF. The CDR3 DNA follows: TGTGCCAGCAGTTTCGGGACAGACTATGGCTACACCTTC.